These 13 T cell receptor beta chains came from one sample sequenced in a study of shared clonotypes between healthy human individuals. Here immunoSEQ multiplex PCR was the method, and the copy in TCRdb shows in-frame clones only, minus some. The sample yields approximately 2.5 million clones, around nine tenths seen once. Material: naive CD4+ T cells sorted from blood. The subset denotes: CD45RA+ positively selected. The receptors here all came from a man aged 18 to 30 in good health.

The gene calls are TRBV5-6 and TRBJ2-1; D may be TRBD2 (6 bases). Trimming cost V 0 bases and J 8 bases, with 18 bases left between them. Germline assignment: CDR1 SGHDT and CDR2 YYEEEE. CDR3 length: 16 residues. The CDR3 region is CASSLVGDSATDEQFF. For the CDR3, the DNA is TGTGCCAGCAGCTTGGTAGGGGACTCTGCCACCGATGAGCAGTTCTTC.

Regarding this clone: The sample holds other DNA sequences that translate to the same CDR3. The chain combines TRBV6-5 with TRBJ1-3, with D unclear. This CDR3 comprises 15 residues. V was clipped by 2 bases and J by 3 bases, with 11 bases between them. Germline assignment: CDR1 MNHEY and CDR2 SVGAGI. As DNA, the CDR3 is TGTGCCAGCAGTTACAAAGGGCTAAGTGGAAACACCATATATTTT. Translating gives CASSYKGLSGNTIYF.

V is TRBV5-4 and J is TRBJ1-4; the D is unclear. CDR1 is SGHNT, CDR2 YYREEE, per germline (reference sequence). V was clipped by 6 bases and J by 6 bases, with 18 bases between them. The length of the CDR3 is 15 residues. The DNA of the CDR3 is TGTGCCAGCACCTGGGCTGGCAGAGCGGATGAAAAACTGTTTTTT. It is translated as CASTWAGRADEKLFF.

This clone occurred once. The CDR3: CASSVEPGSSKTQYF. DNA of the CDR3: TGTGCCAGCAGCGTAGAGCCCGGGAGTTCGAAGACCCAGTACTTC. J is TRBJ2-5 and V is TRBV9, with D maybe TRBD2 (6 bases). The germline V and J ends were trimmed by 0 bases and 6 bases, with 15 bases remaining between them. The CDR3 extends over 15 amino acids. Germline V lookup: CDR1 SGDLS, CDR2 YYNGEE.

This clone appeared once. This same CDR3 is encoded by further DNA sequences in the sample. The CDR3, as DNA: TGTGCCAGCAGCGTAGGAAGCGTTCAAGAGACCCAGTACTTC. Translation gives CASSVGSVQETQYF. The J gene is TRBJ2-5, the V gene TRBV9, with no clear D. In germline, CDR1 is SGDLS, CDR2 YYNGEE. The V gene lost 0 bases and the J gene lost 2 bases, with 8 bases spanning the gap. The CDR3 is 14 residues long.

The genes are TRBV30 and TRBJ2-5, with TRBD1 matching over 11 bases. The CDR3 covers 14 residues. The germline CDR1 and CDR2 sequences are GTSNPN and SVGIG (reference sequence). The trim removed 5 bases at V and 5 bases at J, leaving 7 bases unmatched. The CDR3 DNA reads as TGTGCCTGGGGGACAGGGGGATGGCGGGAGACCCAGTACTTC. Translation gives CAWGTGGWRETQYF.

The chain is built from TRBV7-2 and TRBJ2-1; D tentatively fits TRBD1 or TRBD2 (6 bases each). Germline CDR1 and CDR2: SGHTA and FQGNSA. The CDR3 spans 12 residues. V shed 5 bases and J shed 10 bases, with 12 bases lying between them. The CDR3 nucleotides are TGTGCCAGCAGCCGAGAGGGGGGAGAGCAGTTCTTC. This translates into CASSREGGEQFF.

V usage is TRBV9 and J usage is TRBJ1-6; possibly TRBD1 for D (6 bases). CDR3 size: 15 residues. The germline V gene encodes CDR1 SGDLS and CDR2 YYNGEE. The V end was cut by 3 bases, the J end by 9 bases, with 16 bases between. CDR3 in amino acids: CASSAEQGRSSPLHF. As DNA, the CDR3 is TGTGCCAGCAGCGCAGAACAGGGTAGGAGTTCACCCCTCCACTTT.

V and J are TRBV5-1 and TRBJ2-1; D is uncertain. This CDR3 has 15 residues. CDR1 and CDR2 from the germline V gene are SGHRS and YFSETQ. The V end was cut by 4 bases, the J end by 4 bases, with 15 bases between. The DNA for the CDR3 is TGCGCCAGCAGCACGGTCCTAAGCCCTTACAATGAGCAGTTCTTC. Encoded protein: CASSTVLSPYNEQFF.

The chain joins TRBV28 to TRBJ2-5; TRBD1 matches at 8 bases. Germline V gene sequence: CDR1 MDHEN, CDR2 SYDVKM. There are 15 residues in the CDR3. V shed 8 bases and J 2 bases; nucleotides not matched to a gene: 10. In DNA, the CDR3 is TGTGCCAGCTCTACCCCCGGACAGGGACAAGAGACCCAGTACTTC. Amino acids: CASSTPGQGQETQYF.

The chain joins TRBV6-1 to TRBJ2-3, with TRBD2 matching 8 bases. CDR3 length equals 16 residues. Germline V gives CDR1 MNHNS, CDR2 SASEGT. V gave up 1 base and J gave up 2 bases; unmatched junction bases: 5. CDR3 protein: CASSEERGFNTDTQYF. The CDR3, as DNA: TGTGCCAGCAGTGAAGAGCGGGGGTTTAACACAGATACGCAGTATTTT.

This chain links TRBV10-3 with TRBJ2-5, with D tentatively TRBD1 or TRBD2 (5 bases each). The V end lost 0 bases, the J end lost 3 bases, and 8 bases lay between the germline ends. Germline CDR1 and CDR2: ENHRY and SYGVKD. The CDR3 totals 14 residues. The CDR3 DNA sequence: TGTGCCATCAGTGAGTCGGGGACGAAAGAGACCCAGTACTTC. Protein sequence: CAISESGTKETQYF.

The rearrangement joins TRBV15 to TRBJ1-1; a weak D match, TRBD1 (6 bases). The ends were cut back, 0 bases at V and 0 bases at J, with 11 bases in the middle. CDR1 is LNHNV and CDR2 is YYDKDF in the germline V gene (reference sequence). The length of the CDR3 is 16 residues. The CDR3 DNA is TGTGCCACCAGCAGAGATTTGTCAGGGGTGAACACTGAAGCTTTCTTT. Translated: CATSRDLSGVNTEAFF.